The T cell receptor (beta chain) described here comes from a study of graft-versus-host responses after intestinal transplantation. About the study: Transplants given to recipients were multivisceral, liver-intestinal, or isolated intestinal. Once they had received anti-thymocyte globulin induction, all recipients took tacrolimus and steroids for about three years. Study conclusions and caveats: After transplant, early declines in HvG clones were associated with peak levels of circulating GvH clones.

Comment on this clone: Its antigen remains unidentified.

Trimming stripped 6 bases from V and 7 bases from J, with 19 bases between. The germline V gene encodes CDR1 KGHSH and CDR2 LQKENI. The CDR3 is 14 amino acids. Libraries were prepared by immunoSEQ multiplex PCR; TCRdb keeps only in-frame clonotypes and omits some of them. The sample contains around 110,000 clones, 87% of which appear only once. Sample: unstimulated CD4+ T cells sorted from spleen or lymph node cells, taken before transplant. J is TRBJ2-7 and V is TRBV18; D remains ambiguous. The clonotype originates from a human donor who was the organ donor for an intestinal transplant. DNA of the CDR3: TGTGCCAGCTCCCAAAATCCACCCCCGAAAGAGCAGTACTTC. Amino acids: CASSQNPPPKEQYF.